Listed below are T cell receptor beta chains from one sample, sequenced in a study of blood T cell repertoires in COVID-19. Produced via immunoSEQ multiplex PCR; TCRdb's table is partial and in-frame only. The sample records 120,000 to 150,000 clones, roughly 80% being singletons. What was sequenced was peripheral blood. The origin of the receptors is a woman aged 40 to 49 with active or convalescent COVID-19. Each CDR3 is given with its conserved first and last residue. The D gene is left open where the match is weak. Size tells how often a clone was seen (once, few, many) or the class of an expanded clone, and some rows leave it out.

TRBD2,TRBV6-5,15,NA,TRBJ2-1,CASRVAGPSYNEQFF,TGTGCCAGCAGAGTAGCGGGGCCTTCCTACAATGAGCAGTTCTTC
TRBD1,TRBV30,13,few,TRBJ2-7,CAWSVDRAYEQYF,TGTGCCTGGAGTGTAGACAGGGCCTACGAGCAGTACTTC
NA,TRBV18,15,NA,TRBJ2-7,CASSPLSGYDTEQYF,TGTGCCAGCTCACCACTGTCGGGGTACGATACCGAGCAGTACTTC
NA,TRBV25-1,12,few,TRBJ2-7,CASRPDTYEQYF,TGTGCCAGCCGCCCGGACACCTACGAGCAGTACTTC
TRBD1,TRBV19,14,few,TRBJ1-1,CASSADRGTAKAFF,TGTGCCAGTAGTGCGGACAGGGGGACGGCCAAAGCTTTCTTT
TRBD1,TRBV11-2,17,NA,TRBJ1-1,CASSLVKPTGGNTEAFF,TGTGCCAGCAGCTTAGTTAAGCCGACAGGGGGGAACACTGAAGCTTTCTTT
NA,TRBV14,13,NA,TRBJ2-7,CASSQDYTGSQYF,TGTGCCAGCAGCCAAGACTACACAGGGTCGCAGTACTTC
TRBD1,TRBV7-9,15,NA,TRBJ1-4,CASSPPGGRIEKLFF,TGTGCCAGCAGCCCGCCAGGGGGCCGTATTGAAAAACTGTTTTTT
TRBD2,TRBV6-5,15,NA,TRBJ2-1,CASSYSTSEYNEQFF,TGTGCCAGCAGTTACTCGACTAGCGAGTACAATGAGCAGTTCTTC
TRBD1,TRBV9,15,NA,TRBJ2-7,CASSAGQGRTYEQYF,TGTGCCAGCAGCGCAGGACAGGGTCGGACCTACGAGCAGTACTTC
TRBD1,TRBV5-5,14,NA,TRBJ2-7,CASSLLGTGYEQYF,TGTGCCAGCAGCTTATTAGGGACAGGGTACGAGCAGTACTTC
NA,TRBV18,13,once,TRBJ1-1,CASSPHPGTEAFF,TGTGCCAGCTCCCCACATCCGGGTACTGAAGCTTTCTTT
TRBD1,TRBV10-3,17,NA,TRBJ2-7,CAISEPGGQGPTYEQYF,TGTGCCATCAGTGAGCCTGGAGGACAGGGGCCCACCTACGAGCAGTACTTC
NA,TRBV10-3,15,NA,TRBJ2-7,CAINAAGGSSYEQYF,TGTGCCATCAACGCCGCGGGTGGGAGCTCCTACGAGCAGTACTTC
NA,TRBV6-2/TRBV6-3,14,NA,TRBJ2-7,CASSYSGDAGEQYF,TGTGCCAGCAGTTACTCCGGGGACGCGGGGGAGCAGTACTTC
TRBD2,TRBV2,16,NA,TRBJ2-7,CASSGPGGGVLYEQYF,TGTGCCAGCAGCGGCCCCGGGGGGGGTGTCCTCTACGAGCAGTACTTC
TRBD1,TRBV5-4,15,NA,TRBJ2-7,CASSTKTDRGNEQYF,TGTGCCAGCAGCACGAAGACTGACAGGGGAAACGAGCAGTACTTC
TRBD1,TRBV29-1,14,NA,TRBJ2-1,CSVTDRDRYNEQFF,TGCAGCGTGACCGACCGGGACAGATACAATGAGCAGTTCTTC
NA,TRBV13,14,NA,TRBJ1-2,CASSFEGTNYGYTF,TGTGCCAGCAGCTTTGAGGGTACTAACTATGGCTACACCTTC
TRBD1,TRBV27,15,NA,TRBJ1-2,CASSLTGGAFYGYTF,TGTGCCAGCAGTCTAACAGGGGGCGCCTTCTATGGCTACACCTTC
NA,TRBV10-1,13,NA,TRBJ2-3,CASSLPSTDTQYF,TGCGCCAGCAGCCTCCCGAGTACAGATACGCAGTATTTT
NA,TRBV5-1,14,NA,TRBJ1-1,CASSRDIKNTEAFF,TGCGCCAGCAGCCGGGACATTAAGAACACTGAAGCTTTCTTT
TRBD2,TRBV6-2/TRBV6-3,16,NA,TRBJ2-7,CASSLGLAGVPLEQYF,TGTGCCAGCAGTTTGGGACTAGCGGGAGTTCCGCTCGAGCAGTACTTC
NA,TRBV30,18,NA,TRBJ2-2,CAWRTRGLRGTNTGELFF,TGTGCCTGGAGGACGAGGGGGTTGCGGGGGACCAACACCGGGGAGCTGTTTTTT
TRBD1,TRBV2,12,NA,TRBJ2-7,CASRDRVYEQYF,TGTGCCAGCAGGGACAGGGTCTACGAGCAGTACTTC
TRBD2,TRBV9,15,NA,TRBJ2-1,CASSDTSGMHNEQFF,TGTGCCAGCAGCGATACTAGCGGGATGCACAATGAGCAGTTCTTC
TRBD1,TRBV29-1,14,NA,TRBJ2-2,CSVAGTVSTGELFF,TGCAGCGTTGCCGGGACAGTGAGTACCGGGGAGCTGTTTTTT
TRBD1,TRBV2,13,few,TRBJ1-2,CASTPDRGPGYTF,TGTGCCAGCACCCCAGACAGGGGGCCAGGCTACACCTTC
NA,TRBV7-2,14,few,TRBJ1-2,CASSLARTNYGYTF,TGTGCCAGCAGCTTAGCCAGAACTAACTATGGCTACACCTTC
NA,TRBV7-2,15,NA,TRBJ2-1,CASSLLRGRGNEQFF,TGTGCCAGCAGCTTACTTAGGGGGAGGGGCAATGAGCAGTTCTTC
NA,TRBV3-1/TRBV3-2,14,NA,TRBJ1-3,CASSQGRAGNTIYF,TGTGCCAGCAGCCAGGGCAGGGCTGGAAACACCATATATTTT
NA,TRBV4-3,17,NA,TRBJ1-3,CASSQEPPAGGGNTIYF,TGCGCCAGCAGCCAAGAACCGCCGGCGGGGGGAGGAAACACCATATATTTT
TRBD1,TRBV5-5,16,NA,TRBJ2-2,CASSAQGHRGTGELFF,TGTGCCAGCAGCGCACAGGGACACAGGGGCACCGGGGAGCTGTTTTTT